This T cell receptor beta chain was observed in a study of shared clonotypes between healthy human individuals. Clones were read by immunoSEQ multiplex PCR, and TCRdb kept only the in-frame ones, dropping some. The profile shows around 2,000,000 clones, approximately 94% of them singletons. As defined, naive CD8 cells were CD45RO-negative and positively selected for CCR7, with terminally differentiated effector memory CD45RA+ cells excluded. Note on this clone: Its cognate antigen is unknown.

Per germline, CDR1 SNHLY and CDR2 FYNNEI. The V gene lost 6 bases and the J gene lost 3 bases, with 9 bases spanning the gap. The CDR3 spans 13 residues. Study-wide findings and caveats: The authors expected sequencing depth to affect clonotype sharing among donors.

The sample taken for sequencing was naive CD8+ T cells sorted from blood. The genes are TRBV2 and TRBJ1-3; D remains ambiguous. This clonotype originated in a man younger than 35 in good health. CDR3 protein: CASRKEVGNTIYF. The CDR3 DNA reads TGTGCCAGCAGGAAAGAAGTTGGAAACACCATATATTTT.